The 11 T cell receptor beta chains presented below share a single source sample, sequenced in a study of T cells in Graves' hyperthyroidism and ophthalmopathy. The CDR3 regions of TCR beta were amplified from RNA transcripts. Researchers ran a first-round RT-PCR on the TCR CDR3 using the HTBI primer set. TCRdb fed the multiplex PCR reads into MiXCR, producing one record per CDR3 protein. The repertoire holds nearly 750,000 distinct CDR3 sequences, with roughly 32% as singletons. The sample comprised blood. Every receptor here comes from a woman in her thirties or forties with Graves' hyperthyroidism.

Only a few counts were recorded for this clonotype. The rearrangement links TRBV7-9 to TRBJ1-6; maybe TRBD1 (5 bases). The CDR3 length is 17 residues. CDR1 and CDR2 from the germline V gene are SEHNR and FQNEAQ (reference sequence). V lost 1 base, J lost 5 bases, and 15 bases lay in between. The CDR3 sequence: CASSLGEGSRHNSPLHF. The CDR3 DNA sequence: TGTGCCAGCAGCTTAGGTGAGGGGAGCCGCCATAATTCACCCCTCCACTTT.

A note on this clonotype: One end of the junction is discordant with germline, which a read error may explain. This rearrangement joins TRBV29-1 to TRBJ1-4; 11 nucleotides agree with TRBD1. CDR3 length equals 15 residues. From germline, CDR1 is SQVTM and CDR2 ANQGSEA. The CDR3 region has the DNA TGCAGCGCTGAAGACCGGGGGACAGGGGGAGAAAAACTGTTTTTT. It encodes CSAEDRGTGGEKLFF. Based on the CDR3 plus reference TRBV29-1 and TRBJ1-4, the full variable domain is SAVISQKPSRDICQRGTSLTIQCQVDSQVTMMFWYRQQPGQSLTLIATANQGSEATYESGFVIDKFPISRPNLTFSTLTVSNMSPEDSSIYLCSAEDRGTGGEKLFFGSGTQLSVL.

This clonotype was observed at least ten times. The chain recombines TRBV5-1 with TRBJ1-1; TRBD1 matches 8 bases. CDR1 and CDR2 from the germline V gene are SGHRS and YFSETQ. The junction had 9 bases not matched to a gene; V was cut back by 1 base and J by 1 base. The length of the CDR3 is 17 residues. The CDR3, as DNA: TGCGCCAGCAGCTTGATCCAGGGGGCTAGGACGAACACTGAAGCTTTCTTT. Protein: CASSLIQGARTNTEAFF.

Worth noting for this clonotype: A much larger clone sits a single nucleotide away, making a read error possible. The chain is built from TRBV2 and TRBJ2-7, with 9 bases aligning to TRBD1. The germline V gene has CDR1 SNHLY and CDR2 FYNNEI. The J segment lost 1 base and the V segment lost 6 bases, leaving 4 bases of the junction unmatched. The CDR3 is 14 amino acids. The CDR3 here is CASSGTGTSYEQYF. The CDR3 nucleotides read TGTGCCAGCAGCGGGACAGGGACATCCTACGAGCAGTACTTC.

The chain combines TRBV29-1 with TRBJ2-2, with 11 bases that match TRBD1. The CDR3 extends over 16 amino acids. Germline V CDR1 and CDR2: SQVTM, ANQGSEA. V shed 1 base, J shed 6 bases, and the junction held 7 bases outside the gene matches. For the CDR3, the DNA is TGCAGCGTTGAAGCCGAAGGACAGGGGGCCCCCGGGGAGCTGTTTTTT. This gives the protein CSVEAEGQGAPGELFF.

The rearrangement uses TRBV10-3 and TRBJ2-7, with TRBD2 as a possible D gene (7 bases). Trimming cost V 0 bases and J 4 bases, with 13 bases left between them. Germline V gene lookup returns CDR1 ENHRY and CDR2 SYGVKD. The CDR3 runs to 15 residues. CDR3 loop: CAISESKGGRYEQYF. CDR3 DNA: TGTGCCATCAGTGAGTCGAAGGGGGGGAGGTACGAGCAGTACTTC.

This clonotype was counted at least ten times. The CDR3 loop is CSAEEGGYGYTF. The CDR3 nucleotides are TGCAGCGCCGAGGAGGGTGGGTATGGCTACACCTTC. This chain joins TRBV29-1 and TRBJ1-2; no clear D gene. The V and J ends lost 7 bases and 5 bases respectively, with 14 bases between them. The CDR3 runs 12 residues. Germline-derived CDR1 and CDR2 are SQVTM and ANQGSEA.

Remarks on this clonotype: One end of the junction fails to match germline, which may point to a read error. The CDR3 here is CASSLVRLGGGAPREAQYF. The CDR3 bases are TGTGCCAGCAGCCTTGTCCGCCTTGGCGGGGGTGCTCCAAGAGAGGCCCAGTACTTC. The rearrangement links TRBV7-9 to TRBJ2-5; TRBD2 agrees at 7 bases. Germline V gene lookup returns CDR1 SEHNR and CDR2 FQNEAQ (reference sequence). The CDR3 has 19 residues.

This clonotype was counted at least ten times. The chain carries TRBV29-1 and TRBJ2-7, with 7 bases matching TRBD1. V was pared by 5 bases and J by 4 bases, with 5 bases of the junction left unmatched. There are 12 residues in the CDR3. Germline assignment: CDR1 SQVTM and CDR2 ANQGSEA. The chain's CDR3 is CSVMTGSYEQYF. The CDR3 coding sequence is TGCAGCGTTATGACAGGGTCATACGAGCAGTACTTC.

The V and J genes are TRBV6-5 and TRBJ2-5; the D is unclear. The germline V and J ends were trimmed by 5 bases and 7 bases, with 20 bases remaining between them. CDR1 and CDR2 (germline): MNHEY, SVGAGI. The CDR3 totals 15 residues. CDR3 coding DNA: TGTGCCAGCAGTGAAGGGCGGATGCGATGGGGGACCCAGTACTTC. It codes for CASSEGRMRWGTQYF.

The gene calls are TRBV29-1 and TRBJ2-2; D may be TRBD1 (5 bases). CDR1 and CDR2 from the germline V gene are SQVTM and ANQGSEA. This CDR3 contains 13 residues. The V end lost 4 bases, the J end lost 7 bases, and 13 bases lay between the germline ends. The chain's CDR3 is CSVGGRVGGELFF. The CDR3 DNA is TGCAGCGTTGGCGGCAGGGTGGGCGGGGAGCTGTTTTTT.